Listed below are T cell receptor beta chains from one sample, sequenced in a study of T cell responses to AZD1222 COVID-19 vaccine. Assay: immunoSEQ multiplex PCR; the TCRdb copy retains only in-frame clones and omits some. In the table there are about 180,000 clones, just under 90% of which are singletons. Sequenced material: peripheral blood, taken 28 days after the second dose of the MenACWY control vaccine. These receptors were collected from an adult who received the MenACWY meningococcal vaccine as a control. CDR3s include the opening cysteine and the closing phenylalanine or tryptophan. The D gene is left open where the match is weak. A clone size is listed for some rows: how often the clone was seen (once, few, many), or a class if it is expanded.

cdr3_length	clone_size	v_call	j_call	d_call	cdr3_aa	cdr3_nt
16	-	TRBV18	TRBJ2-2	-	CASSPPSGHPTGELFF	TGTGCCAGCTCACCACCGAGCGGACATCCCACCGGGGAGCTGTTTTTT
14	-	TRBV29-1	TRBJ1-5	-	CSVVEGQIGQPQHF	TGCAGCGTTGTGGAGGGGCAGATAGGGCAGCCCCAGCATTTT
14	-	TRBV4-1	TRBJ2-2	-	CASRVMLNTGELFF	TGCGCCAGCAGGGTGATGCTTAACACCGGGGAGCTGTTTTTT
15	-	TRBV3-1/TRBV3-2	TRBJ2-1	TRBD2	CASSPLAAARNEQFF	TGTGCCAGCAGCCCACTAGCGGCCGCCCGGAATGAGCAGTTCTTC
17	-	TRBV5-1	TRBJ1-4	-	CASSLTWASSTNEKLFF	TGCGCCAGCAGCTTGACTTGGGCTTCTTCAACTAATGAAAAACTGTTTTTT
18	-	TRBV18	TRBJ1-4	-	CASSPQARVPPTNEKLFF	TGTGCCAGCTCACCGCAGGCCAGGGTTCCTCCAACTAATGAAAAACTGTTTTTT
16	once	TRBV4-1	TRBJ2-3	TRBD2	CASSQDITGGGKTQYF	TGCGCCAGCAGCCAAGATATTACGGGGGGAGGAAAAACGCAGTATTTT
21	-	TRBV4-2	TRBJ2-1	TRBD2	CASSRRGDPGLAGVEYNEQFF	TGTGCCAGCAGCCGCAGGGGGGACCCGGGACTAGCGGGAGTTGAGTACAATGAGCAGTTCTTC
11	-	TRBV6-6	TRBJ1-2	-	CASVSLGGYTF	TGTGCCAGCGTATCTCTCGGTGGCTACACCTTC
12	once	TRBV29-1	TRBJ1-5	-	CSVEAPGQPQHF	TGCAGCGTTGAAGCGCCAGGTCAGCCCCAGCATTTT
15	once	TRBV28	TRBJ2-5	TRBD2	CASSLRLAGQETQYF	TGTGCCAGCAGTTTGCGGCTAGCGGGTCAAGAGACCCAGTACTTC
18	-	TRBV19	TRBJ2-6	-	CASSISGRPPSGANVLTF	TGTGCCAGTAGTATCTCGGGACGGCCACCCTCTGGGGCCAACGTCCTGACTTTC
12	-	TRBV11-2	TRBJ1-2	-	CASSLAAYGYTF	TGTGCCAGCAGCCTGGCAGCCTATGGCTACACCTTC
14	once	TRBV11-2	TRBJ2-7	TRBD2	CASSLTRVGGEQYF	TGTGCCAGCAGCCTTACTAGGGTGGGAGGGGAGCAGTACTTC
14	-	TRBV7-8	TRBJ1-5	TRBD1	CASTNRQGTQPQHF	TGTGCCAGCACCAACCGACAGGGAACTCAGCCCCAGCATTTT
12	-	TRBV28	TRBJ2-7	-	CATTSRAHEQYF	TGTGCCACAACTTCCAGGGCCCACGAGCAGTACTTC
13	-	TRBV28	TRBJ2-5	-	CASSLGQQETQYF	TGTGCCAGCAGTCTCGGCCAACAAGAGACCCAGTACTTC
15	-	TRBV18	TRBJ2-1	-	CASSPRDEGRNEQFF	TGTGCCAGCTCACCACGTGATGAGGGCAGGAATGAGCAGTTCTTC
15	-	TRBV5-6	TRBJ1-5	TRBD1	CASSYGQGASQPQHF	TGTGCCAGCAGCTACGGACAGGGGGCGAGTCAGCCCCAGCATTTT
14	-	TRBV27	TRBJ2-2	TRBD1	CASSSGQGTGELFF	TGTGCCAGCAGTTCCGGACAGGGGACCGGGGAGCTGTTTTTT
14	-	TRBV7-2	TRBJ2-7	-	CASSLNQGPYEQYF	TGTGCCAGCAGCTTAAACCAGGGACCCTACGAGCAGTACTTC
12	-	TRBV14	TRBJ2-7	-	CASSQGRLYQYF	TGTGCCAGCAGCCAAGGGCGACTCTACCAGTACTTC
13	-	TRBV5-8	TRBJ2-7	-	CASSFYAFHEQYF	TGTGCCAGCAGCTTTTACGCGTTCCACGAGCAGTACTTC
16	-	TRBV19	TRBJ2-1	TRBD1	CASRTLLRDRGNEQFF	TGTGCCAGTAGAACTCTACTCCGGGACAGGGGTAATGAGCAGTTCTTC
13	-	TRBV29-1	TRBJ2-3	-	CSVCGRNSDTQYF	TGCAGCGTATGTGGGAGGAACTCAGATACGCAGTATTTT
11	-	TRBV2	TRBJ2-7	-	CASSLYYEQYF	TGTGCCAGCAGCTTATACTACGAGCAGTACTTC